These 6 T cell receptor beta chains share one sample of origin, sequenced in a study of early T cells in non-severe SARS-CoV-2 infection. TCRdb re-analysed the 5' RACE reads in MiXCR, keeping a single row per CDR3 protein. The sample has tens of thousands of distinct CDR3 sequences; 10% to 15% are singletons. The sequenced material came from whole blood. The receptors originated from an adult who was a healthcare worker with PCR-confirmed SARS-CoV-2 infection or an uninfected control (not recorded which).

The chain couples TRBV10-3 to TRBJ2-7; 7 nucleotides line up with TRBD2. This CDR3 region has 15 residues. With V trimmed by 3 bases and J by 2 bases, 7 bases remained unmatched. Looked up from germline, CDR1 is ENHRY and CDR2 is SYGVKD. The CDR3: CAISDPGTITYEQYF. The CDR3 nucleotides are TGTGCCATCAGTGACCCCGGGACTATCACCTACGAGCAGTACTTC.

This clonotype was recorded at least ten times. The rearrangement uses TRBV20-1 and TRBJ1-1, with D unresolved. The V end was cut by 6 bases, the J end by 1 base, with 9 bases between. The germline CDR1 and CDR2 sequences are DFQATT and SNEGSKA (reference sequence). CDR3 length: 12 residues. For the CDR3, the DNA is TGCAGTGCCCGCCCCCCGAACACTGAAGCTTTCTTT. Translated, it gives CSARPPNTEAFF.

This clonotype appeared many times. The chain links TRBV20-1 to TRBJ1-1; 9 nucleotides line up with TRBD1. Germline V gene lookup returns CDR1 DFQATT and CDR2 SNEGSKA (reference sequence). J gave up 1 base and V 6 bases, and 6 bases lay outside the gene matches. The CDR3 consists of 14 residues. CDR3 in amino acids: CSAEKGQGNTEAFF. The CDR3 nucleotides read TGCAGTGCGGAGAAGGGACAGGGGAACACTGAAGCTTTCTTT.

The V call is TRBV7-9, the J call TRBJ1-4, with D tentatively TRBD1 (5 bases). The CDR3 sequence is 16 residues long. Germline V CDR1 and CDR2: SEHNR, FQNEAQ (reference sequence). The V gene lost 5 bases and the J gene lost 0 bases, with 13 bases spanning the gap. In DNA, the CDR3 is TGTGCCAGCAGCCGGAGGGGTCTCGCAACTAATGAAAAACTGTTTTTT. Residues: CASSRRGLATNEKLFF.

The rearrangement links TRBV6-5 to TRBJ1-5; no clear D gene. The CDR3 length is 13 residues. Per the germline V gene, CDR1 is MNHEY and CDR2 is SVGAGI. Trimming pared 1 base from V and 7 bases from J, leaving 8 bases between. CDR3 region: CASSYYREQPQHF. The CDR3 DNA reads as TGTGCCAGCAGTTACTACCGGGAACAGCCCCAGCATTTT.

Ten or more counts support this clonotype. The J gene is TRBJ2-3, the V gene TRBV7-2; 13 nucleotides agree with TRBD2. The V gene's germline CDR1 is SGHTA and CDR2 FQGNSA. V dropped 5 bases and J dropped 6; count of bases not matched to a gene: 8. The CDR3 length is 16 residues. In DNA form, the CDR3 reads TGTGCCAGCAGCCCCAGGACTAGCGGGGGCGGGGATACGCAGTATTTT. Residues: CASSPRTSGGGDTQYF. Full variable domain (rest looked up from reference TRBV7-2 and TRBJ2-3): GAGVSQSPSNKVTEKGKDVELRCDPISGHTALYWYRQSLGQGLEFLIYFQGNSAPDKSGLPSDRFSAERTGGSVSTLTIQRTQQEDSAVYLCASSPRTSGGGDTQYFGPGTRLTVL.